The TCR beta chain described here comes from a study of human T cells and chemical hapten exposure. Study-level information: Variation in per-sample TCR yields came mainly from small pooled library volume differences. Findings of the study overall: No change in TCRs above 1 in 1000 frequency was produced by DPC sensitization. There was alopecia in the donors, so their immune response may differ from that of healthy people.

A few counts support this clonotype. Antigen: not known. Time point noted: patch test 2, 6 weeks after DPC sensitization. Treatment of the sample: therapeutic diphenylcyclopropenone sensitization with weekly scalp DPC. Non-pregnant alopecia patients aged 18 to 70, suitable for DPC therapy. Using its own MiXCR run on the RACE reads, TCRdb lists one record per CDR3 protein. The sample shows about 100,000 distinct CDR3 sequences, about an eighth of them seen only once. This specimen was whole blood, taken in connection with sensitization to the hapten diphenylcyclopropenone (DPC). The sequence came from a woman in her thirties or forties with alopecia areata. Some clones in this sample may be carry-over from other donors' samples.

The DNA for the CDR3 is TGTGCCAGCAGCTCAGACCGGTCCGGGGAGCTGTTTTTT. Protein sequence: CASSSDRSGELFF. The chain has TRBV7-2 and TRBJ2-2; D is unclear. CDR3 length: 13 residues. Germline CDR1 and CDR2: SGHTA and FQGNSA. The V and J ends lost 4 bases and 6 bases respectively, with 9 bases between them. The full variable domain, with the rest looked up from reference TRBV7-2 and TRBJ2-2, is GAGVSQSPSNKVTEKGKDVELRCDPISGHTALYWYRQSLGQGLEFLIYFQGNSAPDKSGLPSDRFSAERTGGSVSTLTIQRTQQEDSAVYLCASSSDRSGELFFGEGSRLTVL.